The 21 T cell receptor beta chains reported below all come from one sample, sequenced in a study of blood T cell repertoires in COVID-19. Profiling relied on immunoSEQ multiplex PCR, and the TCRdb table lists in-frame clones only, not all of them. This sample has around 150,000 clones, with over 85% found just once. The source material was peripheral blood. The receptor set was obtained from a woman aged 45-65 years with acute or convalescent COVID-19.

There are a few counts of this clone. CDR3 sequence: CASSSGQGLQLFF. The CDR3 bases are TGTGCCAGCAGCTCAGGACAGGGGTTACAACTGTTTTTT. J is TRBJ1-4 and V is TRBV7-8; TRBD1 aligns across 9 bases. J was trimmed by 12 bases and V by 4 bases; bases with no gene match: 6. The CDR3 runs to 13 residues. CDR1 SGHVS and CDR2 FQNEAQ come from the germline V gene.

The J gene is TRBJ2-7, the V gene TRBV7-9; perhaps TRBD1 as D (5 bases). CDR1 and CDR2 (germline): SEHNR, FQNEAQ (reference sequence). Trimming shortened V by 3 bases and J by 4 bases, and 13 bases separated the two germline ends. The CDR3 covers 14 residues. CDR3 in DNA: TGTGCCAGCAGCTTTTCGCAGGGTGGGTACGAGCAGTACTTC. The encoded protein is CASSFSQGGYEQYF. The full variable domain, completed using reference TRBV7-9 and TRBJ2-7, is DTGVSQNPRHKITKRGQNVTFRCDPISEHNRLYWYRQTLGQGPEFLTYFQNEAQLEKSRLLSDRFSAERPKGSFSTLEIQRTEQGDSAMYLCASSFSQGGYEQYFGPGTRLTVT.

For the CDR3, the DNA is TGTGCCAGCAGGGGGACAGGGGGCAGAGATGGCTACACCTTC. As protein: CASRGTGGRDGYTF. This chain uses TRBV28 with TRBJ1-2, with 12 bases lining up with TRBD1. This CDR3 has 14 residues. From germline, CDR1 is MDHEN and CDR2 SYDVKM. V shed 6 bases, J shed 6 bases, and the junction held 5 bases outside the gene matches.

CDR3 sequence (DNA): TGTGCCAGCAGTTACGACAGGGGAAAAAGTCAGCCCCAGCATTTT. Protein: CASSYDRGKSQPQHF. The chain has TRBV28 and TRBJ1-5; TRBD1 aligns across 8 bases. The length of the CDR3 is 15 residues. CDR1 and CDR2 (germline): MDHEN, SYDVKM. Trimming removed 4 bases from V and 6 bases from J; junction bases left unmatched: 8.

V is TRBV7-9 and J is TRBJ2-3; D is perhaps TRBD1 (6 bases). Germline V gene lookup returns CDR1 SEHNR and CDR2 FQNEAQ (reference sequence). V was trimmed by 4 bases and J by 1 base, leaving 15 bases between them. The CDR3 consists of 16 residues. DNA of the CDR3: TGTGCCAGCAGCTATCCCCCTGACAGGCGCACAGATACGCAGTATTTT. Protein product: CASSYPPDRRTDTQYF.

J is TRBJ1-2 and V is TRBV11-2; D possibly corresponds to TRBD1 (6 bases). V was cut by 2 bases and J by 2 bases, with 9 bases left in between. The V gene's germline CDR1 is SGHAT and CDR2 FQNNGV. CDR3 length: 14 residues. The CDR3 spells CASSLIQGNYGYTF. The CDR3 nucleotides read TGTGCCAGCAGCTTAATCCAGGGGAACTATGGCTACACCTTC.

The chain carries TRBV12-3 or TRBV12-4 and TRBJ2-3; a weak D match, TRBD1 (5 bases). This CDR3 contains 13 residues. The ends were cut back, 5 bases at V and 6 bases at J, with 12 bases in the middle. The CDR3 loop is CASSQQVLDTQYF. The CDR3 DNA reads TGTGCCAGCAGTCAACAGGTTTTGGATACGCAGTATTTT.

This chain links TRBV19 with TRBJ1-6, with 9 positions matching TRBD1. The germline V gene encodes CDR1 LNHDA and CDR2 SQIVND (reference sequence). V dropped 3 bases and J dropped 7; count of bases not matched to a gene: 4. The CDR3 contains 15 residues. CDR3 residues: CASSIGQGSNSPLHF. DNA of the CDR3: TGTGCCAGTAGTATCGGACAGGGGTCGAATTCACCCCTCCACTTT.

This chain links TRBV27 with TRBJ2-1, with D possibly TRBD2 on 6 matching bases. The CDR3 loop spans 16 amino acids. CDR1 and CDR2 from the germline V gene are MNHEY and SMNVEV (reference sequence). V lost 2 bases and J lost 2, with 13 bases in between. The CDR3 DNA sequence: TGTGCCAGCAGTTTAAATCCTAGCGTGGCCTACAATGAGCAGTTCTTC. Residues: CASSLNPSVAYNEQFF.

The chain is built from TRBV28 and TRBJ1-1; no firm D call. V gave up 3 bases and J gave up 1 base, with 15 bases separating them. CDR1 and CDR2 (germline): MDHEN, SYDVKM. The CDR3 is 16 amino acids. CDR3 residues: CASSFFAGGGNTEAFF. The CDR3 DNA follows: TGTGCCAGCAGTTTCTTCGCGGGAGGTGGGAACACTGAAGCTTTCTTT.

V gene TRBV12-2 combines with J gene TRBJ2-3; TRBD2, the D gene given by the table, was not confirmed from the DNA. TRBV12-2 is shown as a pseudogene. This CDR3 has 17 amino acids. CDR3 protein: CASRSGRGGSEADTQYF. CDR3 DNA sequence: TGTGCAAGTCGCTCCGGAAGGGGAGGGAGTGAGGCAGATACGCAGTATTTT.

The chain couples TRBV28 to TRBJ2-5, with TRBD2 identical over 13 bases. The CDR3 consists of 15 residues. Germline V lookup: CDR1 MDHEN, CDR2 SYDVKM. With V trimmed by 6 bases and J by 4 bases, 5 bases remained unmatched. The CDR3 loop reads CASRGGLAGAETQYF. The CDR3 bases are TGTGCCAGCAGGGGTGGACTAGCGGGAGCAGAGACCCAGTACTTC.

This chain uses TRBV12-3 or TRBV12-4 with TRBJ1-5; D not certain. The CDR3 is 13 amino acids. V was clipped by 3 bases and J by 3 bases, with 6 bases between them. Written as DNA, the CDR3 is TGTGCCAGCAGTTTTTCCTTCAATCAGCCCCAGCATTTT. It is translated as CASSFSFNQPQHF.

This chain uses TRBV7-8 with TRBJ1-6; D possibly corresponds to TRBD1 (6 bases). V gave up 5 bases and J gave up 0 bases, with 11 bases separating them. CDR3 length: 16 amino acids. Germline-derived CDR1 and CDR2 are SGHVS and FQNEAQ. CDR3 sequence (DNA): TGTGCCAGCAGCGGGGGCCTGAGCTCCTATAATTCACCCCTCCACTTT. Its protein is CASSGGLSSYNSPLHF.

V usage is TRBV10-3 and J usage is TRBJ1-2; 11 bases align to TRBD1. Germline CDR1 reads ENHRY; CDR2 reads SYGVKD. CDR3 length equals 14 residues. V shed 7 bases and J 4 bases; nucleotides not matched to a gene: 5. In DNA form, the CDR3 reads TGTGCCATCACCGGACAGGGGGCGGGCTATGGCTACACCTTC. It is translated as CAITGQGAGYGYTF.

V gene TRBV11-2 combines with J gene TRBJ2-1; no clear D. The CDR3 is 13 residues long. V shed 3 bases and J shed 13 bases, with 16 bases lying between them. CDR1 and CDR2 (germline): SGHAT, FQNNGV. CDR3 sequence: CASSLVRNPSQFF. The CDR3 DNA is TGTGCCAGCAGCTTGGTCAGGAACCCCTCCCAGTTCTTC.

V is TRBV6-5 and J is TRBJ1-1; D not resolved. The germline V gene encodes CDR1 MNHEY and CDR2 SVGAGI. Trimming cost V 6 bases and J 1 base, with 6 bases left between them. The CDR3 runs to 12 residues. CDR3 nucleotides: TGTGCCAGCAGACAGACGAACACTGAAGCTTTCTTT. Translating it yields CASRQTNTEAFF.

The chain combines TRBV27 with TRBJ1-6; a possible D gene is TRBD1 (5 bases). The CDR3 sequence is 16 residues long. The germline V and J ends were trimmed by 4 bases and 10 bases, with 20 bases remaining between them. Germline V gives CDR1 MNHEY, CDR2 SMNVEV (reference sequence). The chain's CDR3 is CASSSSGAGGGSPLHF. Written as DNA, the CDR3 is TGTGCCAGCAGTTCATCCGGGGCCGGGGGAGGATCACCCCTCCACTTT.

The chain couples TRBV2 to TRBJ2-3, with TRBD2 matching 10 bases. V shed 8 bases and J 3 bases; nucleotides not matched to a gene: 5. CDR3 length: 14 residues. Germline V gene sequence: CDR1 SNHLY, CDR2 FYNNEI. This CDR3 reads CASVTSGKTDTQYF. The CDR3 nucleotides are TGTGCCAGCGTCACTAGCGGGAAAACAGATACGCAGTATTTT.

V and J are TRBV7-4 and TRBJ2-6, with TRBD1 identical over 9 bases. The J segment lost 0 bases and the V segment lost 6 bases, leaving 12 bases of the junction unmatched. There are 19 residues in the CDR3. The germline V gene has CDR1 SGHVT and CDR2 SQSDAQ. In DNA form, the CDR3 reads TGTGCCAGCAGTTGTACCCGGGACAGGGAGCCCTCTGGGGCCAACGTCCTGACTTTC. It translates to CASSCTRDREPSGANVLTF.

The chain combines TRBV15 with TRBJ2-7, with D perhaps TRBD2 (5 bases). Trimming took off 3 bases at V and 0 bases at J, with 6 bases between the two ends. There are 13 residues in the CDR3. The germline gives CDR1 LNHNV, CDR2 YYDKDF (reference sequence). The CDR3 DNA reads as TGTGCCACCAGCAGCGGGGTCTCCTACGAGCAGTACTTC. It encodes CATSSGVSYEQYF.